Shown below are 21 T cell receptor beta chains from a single sample sequenced in a study of early T cells in non-severe SARS-CoV-2 infection. TCRdb passed the 5' RACE reads through MiXCR, listing each CDR3 protein once. The sample has just over 65,000 distinct CDR3 sequences, about 13% seen once. Source material: whole blood. These receptors were collected from an adult who was a healthcare worker with PCR-confirmed SARS-CoV-2 infection or an uninfected control (not recorded which).

This clonotype was found many times. The chain uses TRBV7-6 and TRBJ1-4; possibly TRBD1 for D (5 bases). V gave up 5 bases and J gave up 4 bases, with 14 bases separating them. Germline CDR1 reads SGHVS; CDR2 reads FNYEAQ. The CDR3 extends over 15 amino acids. CDR3 bases: TGTGCCAGCAGCCCGTCCGGGGCGGTTAATGAAAAACTGTTTTTT. Translated, it gives CASSPSGAVNEKLFF.

The genes are TRBV5-1 and TRBJ2-1; unclear D gene. The V gene lost 4 bases and the J gene lost 8 bases, with 10 bases spanning the gap. The CDR3 sequence is 12 residues long. From germline, CDR1 is SGHRS and CDR2 YFSETQ. The CDR3 here is CASSPPSDEQFF. The CDR3 bases are TGCGCCAGCAGCCCCCCCTCGGATGAGCAGTTCTTC.

J is TRBJ2-3 and V is TRBV28; D possibly corresponds to TRBD1 (5 bases). The CDR3 spans 14 residues. Germline lookup yields CDR1 MDHEN and CDR2 SYDVKM. Trimming removed 6 bases from V and 6 bases from J, with 16 bases in between. The chain's CDR3 is CASRRTWQGDTQYF. The CDR3 DNA sequence: TGTGCCAGCAGGCGAACATGGCAGGGCGATACGCAGTATTTT.

This clonotype occurred a few times. The chain is built from TRBV7-3 and TRBJ2-7; D not resolved. The CDR3 length is 14 residues. CDR1 and CDR2 from the germline V gene are SGHTA and FQGTGA. V lost 1 base and J lost 2, with 9 bases in between. The CDR3 DNA reads as TGTGCCAGCAGCTTAAAGGGCCCCCCCTACGAGCAGTACTTC. Translated: CASSLKGPPYEQYF.

This clonotype has more than one count but fewer than ten. The chain recombines TRBV20-1 with TRBJ2-1; the D call may be TRBD1 or TRBD2 (6 bases each). The germline CDR1 and CDR2 sequences are DFQATT and SNEGSKA (reference sequence). Trimming took 0 bases from V and 7 from J, leaving 13 bases between them. CDR3 size: 14 residues. Here the CDR3 reads CSARDRGVLNEQFF. The CDR3 DNA sequence: TGCAGTGCTAGAGATAGGGGGGTATTGAATGAGCAGTTCTTC.

This clonotype was seen a handful of times. The chain employs TRBV3-1 and TRBJ2-2; the D gene could be TRBD1 or TRBD2 (5 bases each). The CDR3 totals 15 residues. Germline V CDR1 and CDR2: LGHDT, YNNKEL (reference sequence). Trimming pared 4 bases from V and 7 bases from J, leaving 16 bases between. This CDR3 reads CASSLPGTPDGELFF. DNA of the CDR3: TGTGCCAGCAGCCTTCCCGGGACCCCTGACGGGGAGCTGTTTTTT. The variable domain in full, completed from reference TRBV3-1 and TRBJ2-2, reads DTAVSQTPKYLVTQMGNDKSIKCEQNLGHDTMYWYKQDSKKFLKIMFSYNNKELIINETVPNRFSPKSPDKAHLNLHINSLELGDSAVYFCASSLPGTPDGELFFGEGSRLTVL.

In its sample, this clonotype was seen a few times. This rearrangement joins TRBV10-3 to TRBJ2-7, with D perhaps matching TRBD2 (6 bases). Trimming removed 5 bases from V and 1 base from J, with 9 bases in between. This CDR3 contains 13 residues. Germline V gene data show CDR1 as ENHRY and CDR2 as SYGVKD. The CDR3 region has the DNA TGTGCCATCAGTACTAGCCGATCCTACGAGCAGTACTTC. Its protein product is CAISTSRSYEQYF.

This clonotype was recorded a few times. The chain carries TRBV19 and TRBJ2-1; D assignment may be TRBD1 or TRBD2 (5 bases each). Between the trimmed V and J ends, which lost 0 bases and 4 bases, there was a span of 13 bases. Germline V gives CDR1 LNHDA, CDR2 SQIVND (reference sequence). The CDR3 is made up of 16 amino acids. The CDR3 nucleotides read TGTGCCAGTAGTATAGATCGGACGGGGCCATACAATGAGCAGTTCTTC. It translates to CASSIDRTGPYNEQFF. Using reference TRBV19 and TRBJ2-1 for the parts outside the CDR3, the full variable domain is DGGITQSPKYLFRKEGQNVTLSCEQNLNHDAMYWYRQDPGQGLRLIYYSQIVNDFQKGDIAEGYSVSREKKESFPLTVTSAQKNPTAFYLCASSIDRTGPYNEQFFGPGTRLTVL.

This clonotype was recorded at least ten times. This chain joins TRBV28 and TRBJ1-3, with TRBD1 as a possible D gene (6 bases). Germline lookup yields CDR1 MDHEN and CDR2 SYDVKM. This CDR3 comprises 15 residues. Trimming cost V 6 bases and J 1 base, with 13 bases left between them. CDR3 DNA: TGTGCCAGCAGCTCACTTACAGGGTCTGGAAACACCATATATTTT. Translated: CASSSLTGSGNTIYF.

V is TRBV12-3 or TRBV12-4 and J is TRBJ1-5, with 8 bases identical to TRBD1. The CDR3 is made up of 14 amino acids. The V segment lost 6 bases and the J segment 7 bases; nucleotides outside the gene matches: 8. The CDR3 DNA reads as TGTGCCAGCAGACCCGGACAGGGCCTGCAGCCCCAGCATTTT. Amino acids: CASRPGQGLQPQHF.

V gene TRBV21-1 combines with J gene TRBJ2-3; the D call of TRBD2 is as the table states it, not checked on the DNA. TRBV21-1 is marked as a pseudogene. The length of the CDR3 is 16 residues. The CDR3: CASSPRLADDTDTQYF. The CDR3, as DNA: TGTGCCAGCAGCCCACGACTAGCGGATGACACAGATACGCAGTATTTT.

The CDR3 loop reads CASSLAPSTDTQYF. The CDR3, as DNA: TGTGCCAGCAGCTTAGCCCCTAGCACAGATACGCAGTATTTT. The genes are TRBV7-8 and TRBJ2-3; no reliable D call. The CDR3 loop spans 14 amino acids. The germline gives CDR1 SGHVS, CDR2 FQNEAQ. The V end was cut by 0 bases, the J end by 0 bases, with 4 bases between.

This chain joins TRBV20-1 and TRBJ2-4, with 11 bases fitting TRBD1. Germline V CDR1 and CDR2: DFQATT, SNEGSKA (reference sequence). The V gene end was trimmed by 5 bases and the J gene end by 12 bases; junction bases not matched to a gene: 9. The CDR3 runs to 13 residues. This CDR3 is CSALTGQGVSQYF. CDR3 in DNA: TGCAGTGCTTTAACGGGACAGGGGGTTAGTCAGTACTTC.

In this sample, this clonotype turned up a few times. DNA for the CDR3: TGTGCCAGTAGTTCCGGGGGGACAGGCAGAAACATTCAGTACTTC. It is translated as CASSSGGTGRNIQYF. The V and J genes are TRBV19 and TRBJ2-4; a weak D match, TRBD1 (8 bases). The CDR3 totals 15 residues. V lost 5 bases and J lost 6, with 17 bases in between. CDR1 is LNHDA, CDR2 SQIVND, per germline (reference sequence).

Many counts were recorded for this clonotype. The chain carries TRBV29-1 and TRBJ2-1; 11 bases align to TRBD2. The V gene end was trimmed by 6 bases and the J gene end by 0 bases; junction bases not matched to a gene: 7. Germline V gives CDR1 SQVTM, CDR2 ANQGSEA. This CDR3 is 16 amino acids long. Here the CDR3 reads CSVDGLAGSSYNEQFF. In DNA form, the CDR3 reads TGCAGCGTCGATGGACTAGCGGGTAGCTCCTACAATGAGCAGTTCTTC.

Many counts were recorded for this clonotype. The chain joins TRBV12-3 or TRBV12-4 to TRBJ2-3; 9 nucleotides align to TRBD1. Trimming at V came to 6 bases and at J to 3 bases, leaving 10 bases not matched to a gene. The CDR3 spans 16 residues. The CDR3 DNA sequence: TGTGCCAGCAGGCCTACGGACAGGGGTGGGACAGATACGCAGTATTTT. Translation: CASRPTDRGGTDTQYF.

In this sample, this clonotype turned up a few times. The chain couples TRBV20-1 to TRBJ2-2, with unresolved D. This CDR3 is 14 amino acids long. Germline CDR1 DFQATT, CDR2 SNEGSKA (reference sequence). V lost 1 base and J 1 base, leaving 7 bases between the germline ends. As DNA, the CDR3 is TGCAGTGCTAGAGTTTCCGGGAACACCGGGGAGCTGTTTTTT. Translation gives CSARVSGNTGELFF.

This sequence joins TRBV7-3 and TRBJ2-2; D uncertain. CDR1 is SGHTA, CDR2 FQGTGA, per germline. Trimming cost V 2 bases and J 6 bases, with 10 bases left between them. The CDR3 totals 14 residues. The CDR3 DNA reads TGTGCCAGCAGCTTATCCCCTGGGGCCGGGGAGCTGTTTTTT. Its protein product is CASSLSPGAGELFF.

This clonotype was detected a few times. The chain employs TRBV11-2 and TRBJ2-2; D remains ambiguous. The CDR3 contains 12 residues. V was pared by 5 bases and J by 8 bases, with 9 bases between. CDR1 is SGHAT, CDR2 FQNNGV, per germline. CDR3 residues: CASSAPWGELFF. As DNA, the CDR3 is TGTGCCAGCAGCGCACCGTGGGGGGAGCTGTTTTTT.

This clonotype was found a few times. DNA for the CDR3: TGTGCCAGCAGGCCCGGAGGGGCTGTTGGCACAGCTTTCTTT. Protein: CASRPGGAVGTAFF. The gene calls are TRBV28 and TRBJ1-1, with a weak D call TRBD1 (5 bases). The CDR3 runs 14 residues. Germline V gene sequence: CDR1 MDHEN, CDR2 SYDVKM. V lost 6 bases and J lost 10, with 21 bases in between.

This clonotype was seen repeatedly, ten times or more. The chain uses TRBV3-1 and TRBJ2-1; 13 bases match TRBD2. The V gene's germline CDR1 is LGHDT and CDR2 YNNKEL (reference sequence). The V gene end was trimmed by 4 bases and the J gene end by 1 base; junction bases not matched to a gene: 10. The CDR3 has 19 amino acids. The CDR3 DNA reads as TGTGCCAGCAGCCGGGGACTAGCGGGAAATTCTGGGTCCTACAATGAGCAGTTCTTC. This codes for CASSRGLAGNSGSYNEQFF.